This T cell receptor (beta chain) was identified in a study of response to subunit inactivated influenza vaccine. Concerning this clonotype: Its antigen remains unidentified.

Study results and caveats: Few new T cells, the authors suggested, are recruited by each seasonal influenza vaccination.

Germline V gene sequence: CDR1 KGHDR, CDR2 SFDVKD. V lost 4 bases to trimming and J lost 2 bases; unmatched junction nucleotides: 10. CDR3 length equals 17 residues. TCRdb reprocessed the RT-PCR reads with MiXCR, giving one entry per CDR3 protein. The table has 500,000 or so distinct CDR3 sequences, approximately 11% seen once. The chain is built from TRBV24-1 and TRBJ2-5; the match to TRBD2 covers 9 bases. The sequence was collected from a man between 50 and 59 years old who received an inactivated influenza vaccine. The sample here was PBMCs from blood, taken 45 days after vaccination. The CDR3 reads CATSDGLLAGAQETQYF. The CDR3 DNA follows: TGTGCCACCAGTGACGGGCTACTAGCGGGCGCTCAAGAGACCCAGTACTTC.